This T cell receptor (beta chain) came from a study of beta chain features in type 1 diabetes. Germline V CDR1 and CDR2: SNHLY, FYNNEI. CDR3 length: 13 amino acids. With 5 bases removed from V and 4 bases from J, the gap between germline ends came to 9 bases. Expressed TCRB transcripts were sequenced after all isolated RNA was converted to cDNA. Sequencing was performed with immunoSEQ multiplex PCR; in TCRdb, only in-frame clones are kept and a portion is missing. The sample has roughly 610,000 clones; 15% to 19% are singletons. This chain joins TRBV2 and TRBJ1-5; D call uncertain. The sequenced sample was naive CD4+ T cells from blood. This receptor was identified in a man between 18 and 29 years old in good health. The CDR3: CASSRRENQPQHF. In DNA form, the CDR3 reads TGTGCCAGCAGTCGAAGGGAGAATCAGCCCCAGCATTTT. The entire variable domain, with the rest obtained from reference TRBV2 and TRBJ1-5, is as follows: EPEVTQTPSHQVTQMGQEVILRCVPISNHLYFYWYRQILGQKVEFLVSFYNNEISEKSEIFDDQFSVERPDGSNFTLKIRSTKLEDSAMYFCASSRRENQPQHFGDGTRLSIL.